The sequence of this TCR beta chain was determined in a study of human T cells and chemical hapten exposure. Broader study findings: Significantly more large CDR3 similarity clusters were formed by expanded TCRs than by controls. Expanded TCR counts at PT1 were positively correlated with the patch test score.

TCRdb used MiXCR to reprocess the RACE reads, holding one entry per CDR3 protein. The sample consists of about 120,000 distinct CDR3 sequences, approximately 13% of them appearing once. Specified time point: pre-sensitization, week 0. Treatment noted: therapeutic diphenylcyclopropenone sensitization with weekly scalp DPC. This clonotype was counted a few times. Its antigen is still unknown. The sequence came from a woman aged 18-30 years with alopecia areata. Some clones in this sample may be carry-over from other donors' samples. The sequenced sample was whole blood, obtained in connection with sensitization to the hapten diphenylcyclopropenone (DPC).

The CDR3 here is CASSFGGSEQYF. The CDR3 DNA is TGTGCCAGCAGTTTTGGGGGGAGCGAGCAGTACTTC. The chain has TRBV28 and TRBJ2-7; D perhaps matches TRBD2 (6 bases). The CDR3 extends over 12 amino acids. In germline, CDR1 is MDHEN, CDR2 SYDVKM. Trimming cost V 3 bases and J 6 bases, with 9 bases left between them.